These T cell receptor beta chains were read from a single sample in a study of siplizumab effects on memory and regulatory T cells. Clones were read by immunoSEQ multiplex PCR, and TCRdb kept only the in-frame ones, dropping some. The repertoire has 100,000 or so clones, approximately 92% of them found once; the top ten carry approximately 2.7%. The sample comprised CD4+ T cells sorted from blood. Receptors were obtained from a human donor in good health. Some clones in this sample may be carry-over from other donors' samples. Each CDR3 is given with its conserved first and last residue. The D gene is left open where the match is weak. The listing skips clone size in some rows; elsewhere it reads once, few, many or a size class.

j_call,clone_size,d_call,v_call,cdr3_aa,cdr3_nt
TRBJ2-7,-,TRBD1,TRBV7-2,CASSLRGSLGTGDYEQYF,TGTGCCAGCAGCTTAAGAGGTAGCTTGGGGACAGGAGACTACGAGCAGTACTTC
TRBJ1-5,-,-,TRBV5-5,CASSVQSTQGQPQHF,TGTGCCAGCAGCGTACAGTCCACTCAGGGTCAGCCCCAGCATTTT
TRBJ1-5,-,-,TRBV28,CASSWGLNQPQHF,TGTGCCAGCAGCTGGGGACTTAATCAGCCCCAGCATTTT
TRBJ2-5,-,-,TRBV7-2,CASSLVLSRETQYF,TGTGCCAGCAGCTTAGTCTTGAGTCGAGAGACCCAGTACTTC
TRBJ2-3,-,-,TRBV2,CASSPAPSGTQYF,TGTGCCAGCAGCCCGGCCCCCTCCGGTACGCAGTATTTT
TRBJ2-7,-,TRBD2,TRBV6-6,CASSSGRLAGSYEQYF,TGTGCCAGCAGTTCCGGACGACTAGCGGGGTCCTACGAGCAGTACTTC
TRBJ1-2,-,TRBD1,TRBV30,CAWSRDRVSSYGYTF,TGTGCCTGGAGCCGGGACAGGGTGTCCTCCTATGGCTACACCTTC
TRBJ1-2,-,-,TRBV5-1,CASSSTASLNYGYTF,TGCGCCAGCAGCTCAACAGCATCCCTTAACTATGGCTACACCTTC
TRBJ2-3,few,TRBD1,TRBV27,CASSSYRQGSTDTQYF,TGTGCCAGCAGTTCCTACCGACAGGGAAGCACAGATACGCAGTATTTT
TRBJ2-5,-,-,TRBV5-6,CASSQITQAQETQYF,TGTGCCAGCAGCCAGATAACGCAGGCCCAAGAGACCCAGTACTTC
TRBJ2-7,once,-,TRBV6-5,CASSYGDRQYYEQYF,TGTGCCAGCAGTTATGGAGACCGACAGTACTACGAGCAGTACTTC
TRBJ2-2,-,-,TRBV6-4,CASRKQDGELFF,TGTGCCAGCAGGAAACAGGACGGGGAGCTGTTTTTT
TRBJ1-5,-,TRBD1,TRBV19,CASRPGQGIGPNQPQHF,TGTGCCAGCCGCCCGGGACAGGGAATAGGTCCCAATCAGCCCCAGCATTTT
TRBJ2-3,-,-,TRBV6-5,CASSYGNPYTDTQYF,TGTGCCAGCAGTTACGGTAACCCTTACACAGATACGCAGTATTTT
TRBJ2-3,-,TRBD2,TRBV7-3,CASSSGLAGLDTQYF,TGTGCCAGCAGCTCGGGACTAGCGGGGTTGGATACGCAGTATTTT
TRBJ1-3,-,TRBD1,TRBV5-1,CASSLGTGTDTIYF,TGCGCCAGCAGCTTGGGGACAGGAACGGACACCATATATTTT
TRBJ2-5,-,TRBD2,TRBV5-1,CASSLGLAGEGSGETQYF,TGCGCCAGCAGCTTGGGACTAGCGGGAGAAGGATCAGGAGAGACCCAGTACTTC
TRBJ2-4,-,-,TRBV5-1,CASSPTLIKAKNIQYF,TGCGCCAGCAGCCCGACCTTAATTAAAGCCAAAAACATTCAGTACTTC
TRBJ2-5,-,-,TRBV28,CASSLDVGGQETQYF,TGTGCCAGCAGTTTAGATGTTGGGGGCCAAGAGACCCAGTACTTC
TRBJ2-1,-,TRBD1,TRBV27,CASRNRGGYNEQFF,TGTGCCAGCAGAAACAGGGGTGGCTACAATGAGCAGTTCTTC
TRBJ1-2,-,TRBD1,TRBV5-1,CASSSRDRAPYGYTF,TGCGCCAGCAGTAGCCGGGACAGAGCGCCCTATGGCTACACCTTC
TRBJ2-7,-,TRBD1,TRBV5-1,CASSLEGQGSGREQYF,TGCGCCAGCAGCTTGGAGGGACAGGGGTCAGGCCGCGAGCAGTACTTC
TRBJ2-7,-,-,TRBV6-5,CASSYSRSDYEQYF,TGTGCCAGCAGTTACTCTCGGTCAGATTACGAGCAGTACTTC
TRBJ2-1,-,TRBD2,TRBV6-6,CASSSTSGAYNEQFF,TGTGCCAGCAGTTCAACTAGCGGGGCATACAATGAGCAGTTCTTC
TRBJ2-3,-,-,TRBV11-2,CASSPSGAAGTQYF,TGTGCCAGCAGCCCCTCCGGGGCTGCAGGTACGCAGTATTTT
TRBJ1-5,-,-,TRBV28,CASRPEGFYQPQHF,TGTGCCAGCAGGCCCGAGGGCTTCTATCAGCCCCAGCATTTT
TRBJ2-5,-,-,TRBV12-5,CASGRVETQYF,TGTGCTAGTGGTCGGGTAGAGACCCAGTACTTC
TRBJ1-2,once,-,TRBV29-1,CSVAIGDDGYTF,TGCAGCGTTGCAATAGGGGACGATGGCTACACCTTC
TRBJ2-3,few,TRBD2,TRBV7-6,CASSVISGRARDTQYF,TGTGCCAGCAGCGTAATTAGCGGGAGGGCGAGAGATACGCAGTATTTT
TRBJ2-3,once,-,TRBV14,CASSQGAIGSSTDTQYF,TGTGCCAGCAGCCAAGGGGCGATCGGGAGCAGCACAGATACGCAGTATTTT
TRBJ1-4,-,-,TRBV10-3,CAIGNRDSSEKLFF,TGTGCCATCGGTAACAGGGATAGTTCTGAAAAACTGTTTTTT
TRBJ2-7,-,-,TRBV18,CASSPPNSQGYEQYF,TGTGCCAGCTCACCACCGAATTCACAGGGCTACGAGCAGTACTTC
TRBJ1-2,-,-,TRBV10-1,CASSESFSPFYGYTF,TGCGCCAGCAGTGAGTCCTTCTCTCCCTTCTATGGCTACACCTTC
TRBJ2-5,-,TRBD2,TRBV14,CASSRSSGRILETQYF,TGTGCCAGCAGCCGCTCTAGCGGGAGGATTTTGGAGACCCAGTACTTC
TRBJ1-4,-,-,TRBV7-2,CASSRGGQNEKLFF,TGTGCCAGCAGCCGGGGGGGCCAAAATGAAAAACTGTTTTTT
TRBJ1-1,-,-,TRBV30,CAWSPRNTEAFF,TGTGCCTGGAGTCCTCGAAACACTGAAGCTTTCTTT
TRBJ2-1,-,-,TRBV6-5,CASSQREQFF,TGTGCCAGCAGTCAGAGAGAGCAGTTCTTC
TRBJ1-5,-,-,TRBV19,CASSNRDGQPQHF,TGTGCCAGTAGTAACAGGGATGGGCAGCCCCAGCATTTT
TRBJ2-1,-,-,TRBV5-6,CASHSSLADSYNEQFF,TGTGCCAGCCATAGTAGCCTAGCAGACTCCTACAATGAGCAGTTCTTC
TRBJ2-5,-,TRBD2,TRBV6-1,CASSEVLAGVSETQYF,TGTGCCAGCAGTGAAGTTCTAGCGGGTGTTTCGGAGACCCAGTACTTC
TRBJ2-5,-,-,TRBV5-1,CASSLARQETQYF,TGCGCCAGCAGCTTGGCCAGACAAGAGACCCAGTACTTC
TRBJ1-2,-,-,TRBV28,CASSPGTSGGYTF,TGTGCCAGCAGTCCTGGGACCTCGGGGGGCTACACCTTC
TRBJ2-3,-,TRBD2,TRBV18,CASSPRRRETSARSTDTQYF,TGTGCCAGCTCACCCCGACGACGGGAAACTAGCGCGAGATCCACAGATACGCAGTATTTT
TRBJ1-3,-,-,TRBV19,CASSISVPISSGNTIYF,TGTGCCAGTAGTATTAGTGTTCCGATCAGCTCTGGAAACACCATATATTTT
TRBJ1-2,-,-,TRBV19,CASNSKGTFGYGYTF,TGTGCCAGTAATTCCAAGGGAACATTCGGGTATGGCTACACCTTC
TRBJ2-5,-,TRBD2,TRBV19,CASSIRGLAGYQETQYF,TGTGCCAGTAGTATCAGGGGACTAGCGGGATACCAAGAGACCCAGTACTTC
TRBJ2-4,-,-,TRBV5-5,CASTPRGPEAKNIQYF,TGTGCCAGCACCCCTCGAGGGCCCGAAGCCAAAAACATTCAGTACTTC
TRBJ1-5,-,-,TRBV6-1,CASTIIYRGNQPQHF,TGTGCCAGCACCATAATATACAGGGGCAATCAGCCCCAGCATTTT
TRBJ2-3,-,-,TRBV19,CASSPALEDTQYF,TGTGCCAGTAGCCCAGCTTTGGAAGATACGCAGTATTTT
TRBJ1-5,-,-,TRBV6-1,CASSDSRGLPQHF,TGTGCCAGCAGTGATAGCAGGGGCCTCCCCCAGCATTTT
TRBJ2-7,few,-,TRBV7-2,CASSLSSYEQYF,TGTGCCAGCAGCTTAAGCTCCTACGAGCAGTACTTC
TRBJ2-7,-,TRBD2,TRBV6-1,CASSEGASGISRVYEQYF,TGTGCCAGCAGTGAAGGTGCTAGCGGCATATCCCGCGTCTACGAGCAGTACTTC